This TCR beta chain is from a study of blood T cell repertoires in COVID-19. Study summary: Whether acute or convalescent, the COVID-19 samples came from the United States, Italy and Spain.

Authors' data handling: By means of reference gene primer amplification, nucleated cell counts were estimated. Only in-frame clones appear in the TCRdb table, and some are missing; sequencing was by immunoSEQ multiplex PCR. That table gives V, J and clone size, and the DNA gave D and trimming. In the table there are some 250,000 clones, about nine tenths of which are singletons. Individuals drawn from around 25 US areas were about 18 to 89 years old. Per germline, CDR1 SNHLY and CDR2 FYNNEI. The CDR3 extends over 13 amino acids. J gave up 8 bases and V 7 bases, and 5 bases lay outside the gene matches.

The sequencing input was PBMCs or T cells enriched from blood (not recorded which). The genes are TRBV2 and TRBJ1-4; 9 bases are shared with TRBD1. The TCR was taken from a human donor in a cohort exposed to, infected with or recovered from COVID-19 (not recorded which). The donor label of this sample is uncertain. In DNA, the CDR3 is TGTGCCAGCATGACAGGGGGAGAGGAAAAACTGTTTTTT. This gives the protein CASMTGGEEKLFF.